This TCR beta chain was observed in a study of blood T cell repertoires in COVID-19. This CDR3 contains 18 residues. The ends lost 2 bases at V and 6 bases at J; junction bases unmatched: 13. Germline-derived CDR1 and CDR2 are SGDLS and YYNGEE. The assay was immunoSEQ multiplex PCR, and TCRdb's table has in-frame clones only and misses some. This table has approximately 140,000 clones, roughly 84% appearing once. The clonotype was recovered from a woman between 50 and 59 years old who had been exposed to COVID-19. The gene calls are TRBV9 and TRBJ2-3, with 12 bases identical to TRBD2. Sequencing used PBMCs or T cells enriched from blood (not recorded which). CDR3 amino acids: CASSVALMGLAGSDTQYF. CDR3 coding DNA: TGTGCCAGCAGCGTGGCCTTAATGGGACTAGCGGGTAGCGATACGCAGTATTTT.